What follows are 19 T cell receptor beta chains derived from one specimen sequenced in a study of identifying expanded T cells in peripheral blood. Clones were read by immunoSEQ multiplex PCR, and TCRdb kept only the in-frame ones, dropping some. The sample has 95,000 to 100,000 clones, around 90% seen once. The sample taken for sequencing was blood. These receptors all stem from a person between 18 and 69 years old in good health.

The V and J genes are TRBV5-6 and TRBJ1-2, with a possible D match to TRBD1 (6 bases). CDR1 SGHDT and CDR2 YYEEEE come from the germline V gene. This CDR3 has 14 residues. V was trimmed by 0 bases and J by 5 bases, leaving 11 bases between them. The CDR3 nucleotides read TGTGCCAGCAGCTTGGGCAGGGGCTCTTATGGCTACACCTTC. The encoded protein is CASSLGRGSYGYTF.

The chain joins TRBV13 to TRBJ2-7; 7 nucleotides line up with TRBD2. This CDR3 comprises 14 residues. With V trimmed by 3 bases and J by 6 bases, 8 bases remained unmatched. CDR1 PRHDT and CDR2 FYEKMQ come from the germline V gene (reference sequence). CDR3 in amino acids: CASSFKGGPVEQYF. DNA of the CDR3: TGTGCCAGCAGCTTTAAGGGAGGGCCCGTCGAGCAGTACTTC.

This clone has only one observation. The chain is built from TRBV4-2 and TRBJ2-3; 8 bases map to TRBD2. This CDR3 contains 17 residues. J gave up 0 bases and V 4 bases, and 9 bases lay outside the gene matches. Germline V gene lookup returns CDR1 LGHNA and CDR2 YNFKEQ. In DNA, the CDR3 is TGTGCCAGCAGCCCCTCGAGGGGCGGGGGGAGCACAGATACGCAGTATTTT. This encodes CASSPSRGGGSTDTQYF.

The chain couples TRBV15 to TRBJ1-5; D possibly corresponds to TRBD1 (5 bases). The V end lost 4 bases, the J end lost 9 bases, and 16 bases lay between the germline ends. CDR1 and CDR2 (germline): LNHNV, YYDKDF (reference sequence). There are 14 residues in the CDR3. CDR3 coding DNA: TGTGCCACCAGCACTAACCAGGGTGAAGGGCCCCAGCATTTT. Encoded protein: CATSTNQGEGPQHF.

This clone occurred once. The chain has TRBV5-1 and TRBJ1-6, with 8 bases aligning to TRBD1. The CDR3 has 14 residues. From germline, CDR1 is SGHRS and CDR2 YFSETQ. Trimming took 2 bases from V and 7 from J; bases not matched to a gene: 2. The CDR3 region is CASSLDRGNSPLHF. CDR3 DNA sequence: TGCGCCAGCAGCTTAGACAGGGGAAATTCACCCCTCCACTTT. Full variable domain (remainder filled in from reference TRBV5-1 and TRBJ1-6): KAGVTQTPRYLIKTRGQQVTLSCSPISGHRSVSWYQQTPGQGLQFLFEYFSETQRNKGNFPGRFSGRQFSNSRSEMNVSTLELGDSALYLCASSLDRGNSPLHFGNGTRLTVT.

The chain has TRBV14 and TRBJ1-4; D is unclear. The germline V and J ends were trimmed by 5 bases and 4 bases, with 11 bases remaining between them. Germline CDR1 is SGHDN and CDR2 is FVKESK. This CDR3 contains 14 residues. CDR3 nucleotides: TGTGCCAGCAGCTCCGGGCCAATTAATGAAAAACTGTTTTTT. This codes for CASSSGPINEKLFF.

J is TRBJ2-1 and V is TRBV6-6; TRBD1 aligns across 8 bases. V was clipped by 10 bases and J by 5 bases; unmatched bases: 10. The CDR3 runs to 14 residues. Germline V gene data show CDR1 as MNHNY and CDR2 as SVGAGI (reference sequence). Here the CDR3 reads CATRGGTGNNEQFF. As DNA, the CDR3 is TGTGCCACTCGAGGGGGGACAGGAAACAATGAGCAGTTCTTC.

The chain is built from TRBV10-1 and TRBJ2-7; D is unresolved. Trimming took 0 bases from V and 6 from J, leaving 9 bases between them. Germline assignment: CDR1 WNHNN and CDR2 SYGVQD (reference sequence). The CDR3 sequence is 13 residues long. The CDR3 loop reads CASSESVAREQYF. CDR3 coding DNA: TGCGCCAGCAGTGAGTCTGTTGCCCGCGAGCAGTACTTC.

The chain combines TRBV9 with TRBJ1-2; weak D call: TRBD1 (6 bases). V was shortened by 3 bases and J by 4 bases, with 10 bases between the two germline ends. The CDR3 runs 13 residues. Germline CDR1 SGDLS, CDR2 YYNGEE. CDR3 loop: CASSGGQFYGYTF. In DNA form, the CDR3 reads TGTGCCAGCAGCGGGGGACAATTCTATGGCTACACCTTC.

The chain combines TRBV10-3 with TRBJ2-5; D is perhaps TRBD2 (6 bases). V was trimmed by 6 bases and J by 2 bases, leaving 16 bases between them. The germline V gene has CDR1 ENHRY and CDR2 SYGVKD. The CDR3 contains 15 residues. The CDR3 bases are TGTGCCATCAGCGCGGGGTCGACATTTCAAGAGACCCAGTACTTC. It codes for CAISAGSTFQETQYF.

The chain links TRBV5-1 to TRBJ2-2; D unresolved. The CDR3 runs to 14 residues. Trimming cost V 5 bases and J 5 bases, with 13 bases left between them. Per germline, CDR1 SGHRS and CDR2 YFSETQ. CDR3 residues: CASRLSPQTGELFF. DNA of the CDR3: TGCGCCAGCAGACTGTCACCCCAGACCGGGGAGCTGTTTTTT.

V and J are TRBV9 and TRBJ1-3; D is unresolved. The CDR3 has 15 residues. Looked up from germline, CDR1 is SGDLS and CDR2 is YYNGEE. V was trimmed by 3 bases and J by 0 bases, leaving 10 bases between them. This CDR3 is CASSGASFSGNTIYF. CDR3 coding DNA: TGTGCCAGCAGCGGAGCCAGCTTCTCTGGAAACACCATATATTTT.

V usage is TRBV12-5 and J usage is TRBJ1-4; maybe TRBD1 (6 bases). Trimming shortened V by 4 bases and J by 0 bases, and 15 bases separated the two germline ends. The CDR3 totals 17 residues. From germline, CDR1 is LGHNT and CDR2 FRNRAP. The CDR3 is CASGWGGRDATNEKLFF. In DNA, the CDR3 is TGTGCTAGTGGTTGGGGGGGCAGGGACGCAACTAATGAAAAACTGTTTTTT.

The chain combines TRBV19 with TRBJ1-6; D gene uncertain. Per germline, CDR1 LNHDA and CDR2 SQIVND (reference sequence). Trimming cost V 8 bases and J 7 bases, with 9 bases left between them. CDR3 size: 12 residues. The CDR3 sequence is CASGIGNSPLHF. The CDR3 DNA is TGTGCCAGTGGCATAGGGAATTCACCCCTCCACTTT.

The chain joins TRBV27 to TRBJ2-5; no firm D call. The V gene lost 4 bases and the J gene lost 4 bases, with 4 bases spanning the gap. The CDR3 spans 11 residues. Germline CDR1 is MNHEY and CDR2 is SMNVEV (reference sequence). Written as DNA, the CDR3 is TGTGCCAGCAGTTCCTCAGAGACCCAGTACTTC. It specifies CASSSSETQYF.

This chain links TRBV27 with TRBJ1-4; D is ambiguous. Germline lookup yields CDR1 MNHEY and CDR2 SMNVEV (reference sequence). CDR3 length equals 15 residues. Trimming shortened V by 6 bases and J by 5 bases, and 16 bases separated the two germline ends. CDR3 coding DNA: TGTGCCAGCAGCCCCGGTCGGACCCTCAATGAAAAACTGTTTTTT. Translating gives CASSPGRTLNEKLFF. Variable domain in full (rest from reference TRBV27 and TRBJ1-4): EAQVTQNPRYLITVTGKKLTVTCSQNMNHEYMSWYRQDPGLGLRQIYYSMNVEVTDKGDVPEGYKVSRKEKRNFPLILESPSPNQTSLYFCASSPGRTLNEKLFFGSGTQLSVL.

The chain uses TRBV5-6 and TRBJ2-7, with 7 bases that match TRBD2. CDR3 length equals 13 residues. Looked up from germline, CDR1 is SGHDT and CDR2 is YYEEEE. Trimming took 4 bases from V and 3 from J; bases not matched to a gene: 4. CDR3 sequence: CASSPGLGYEQYF. CDR3 DNA: TGTGCCAGCAGCCCTGGACTAGGCTACGAGCAGTACTTC.

Comments on this clone: At the DNA level, this CDR3 is encoded by other sequences in the same sample as well. Here the CDR3 DNA reads TGTGCCAGTAGGAGTGGAAACACCATATATTTT. Translation gives CASRSGNTIYF. The chain has TRBV19 and TRBJ1-3; D not certain. V dropped 6 bases and J dropped 3 bases, with 3 bases sitting between them. CDR3 size: 11 residues. The V gene's germline CDR1 is LNHDA and CDR2 SQIVND (reference sequence).

The chain employs TRBV6-5 and TRBJ2-1, with 8 positions matching TRBD2. The CDR3 runs to 14 residues. Trimming removed 6 bases from V and 2 bases from J; junction bases left unmatched: 3. The germline CDR1 and CDR2 sequences are MNHEY and SVGAGI. Here the CDR3 DNA reads TGTGCCAGCAGCATCGGGGGGGCCTACAATGAGCAGTTCTTC. Translation gives CASSIGGAYNEQFF.